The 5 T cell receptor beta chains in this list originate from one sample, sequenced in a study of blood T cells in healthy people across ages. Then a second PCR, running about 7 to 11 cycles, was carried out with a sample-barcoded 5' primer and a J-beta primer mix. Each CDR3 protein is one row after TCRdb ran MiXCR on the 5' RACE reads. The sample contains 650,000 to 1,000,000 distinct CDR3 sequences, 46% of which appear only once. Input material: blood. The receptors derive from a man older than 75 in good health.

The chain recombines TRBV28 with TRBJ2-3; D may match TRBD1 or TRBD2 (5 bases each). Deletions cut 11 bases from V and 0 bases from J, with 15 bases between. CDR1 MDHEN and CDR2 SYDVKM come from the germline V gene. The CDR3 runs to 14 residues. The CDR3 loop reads CAGGQQESTDTQYF. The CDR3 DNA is TGTGCCGGCGGGCAACAGGAGAGCACAGATACGCAGTATTTT. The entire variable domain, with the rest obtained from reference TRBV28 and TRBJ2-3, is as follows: DVKVTQSSRYLVKRTGEKVFLECVQDMDHENMFWYRQDPGLGLRLIYFSYDVKMKEKGDIPEGYSVSREKKERFSLILESASTNQTSMYLCAGGQQESTDTQYFGPGTRLTVL.

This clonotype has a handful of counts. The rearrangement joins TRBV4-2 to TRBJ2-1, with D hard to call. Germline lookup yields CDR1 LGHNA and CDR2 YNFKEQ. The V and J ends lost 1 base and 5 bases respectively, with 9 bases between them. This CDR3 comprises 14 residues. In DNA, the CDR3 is TGTGCCAGCAGCCAAGGAAGCACCCACAATGAGCAGTTCTTC. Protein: CASSQGSTHNEQFF.

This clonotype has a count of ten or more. This CDR3 is CATSRDLVGTDTQYF. In nucleotides, the CDR3 is TGTGCCACCAGCAGAGATCTCGTAGGCACAGATACGCAGTATTTT. V usage is TRBV15 and J usage is TRBJ2-3; D is uncertain. From germline, CDR1 is LNHNV and CDR2 YYDKDF (reference sequence). The CDR3 sequence is 15 residues long. Between the trimmed V and J ends, which lost 0 bases and 1 base, there was a span of 8 bases.

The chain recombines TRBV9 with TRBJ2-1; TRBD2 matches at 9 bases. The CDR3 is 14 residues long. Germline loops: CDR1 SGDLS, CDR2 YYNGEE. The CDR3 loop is CGGKTSGMYNEQFF. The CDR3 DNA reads TGTGGAGGGAAGACTAGCGGTATGTACAATGAGCAGTTCTTC.

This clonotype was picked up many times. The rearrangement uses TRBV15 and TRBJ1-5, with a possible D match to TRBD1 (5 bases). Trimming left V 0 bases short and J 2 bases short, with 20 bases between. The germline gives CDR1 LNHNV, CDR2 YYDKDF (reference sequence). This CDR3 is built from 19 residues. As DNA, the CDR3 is TGTGCCACCAGCAGAGATTCTTTCGGAGGGGTCGGGCGCAATCAGCCCCAGCATTTT. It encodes CATSRDSFGGVGRNQPQHF.